This T cell receptor (beta chain) was recovered during a study of cytomegalovirus exposure and HLA in healthy donors (TCRdb year 2017). Context from the whole study: According to an earlier analysis of 550 to 750 of the donors, roughly 180 million T cells yielded roughly 100 million unique TCR beta sequences and more than 250 Gb of sequence data. Genome-wide SNP genotypes for about three fifths of the roughly 670 donors were used in a later genetic analysis, which treated that subset as a discovery cohort. The study used immunosequencing to profile the T cell repertoires of more than 650 subjects and linked those repertoires to cytomegalovirus serostatus. An early release covering 500 to 750 HLA-typed donors comprised around 300 gigabases of sequencing data and tens of millions of unique TCR sequences. Every discovery cohort repertoire had been produced on one sequencing platform. A handful of DR-DQ haplotypes were handled as single units for association and clustering because linkage in the cohort was strong. To predict cytomegalovirus infection status, the study combined high-throughput TCR immunosequencing, statistical association of individual TCRs with disease status, and machine learning. The study aimed to test whether signatures of past pathogen exposure could be identified by cataloging public T cell receptors. Along with the approximately 650-subject first cohort, a separate validation cohort of 120 different subjects was used. In the later analysis, no new phenotypic data were used to find candidate immune exposures; instead, reliance was placed on TCR beta sequences and their occurrence across donors. Among under 450 genotyped donors of the cohort, an average of roughly 240,000 unique TCR beta nucleotide sequences were sequenced per donor, around a sixth of them non-productive. Of the approximately 400 genotyped donors, 81% fell in the genetic ancestry cluster associated with self-reported Caucasian donors. In an earlier analysis of roughly 540 of the donors, high-throughput TCR beta sequencing was used to judge whether each TCR beta V gene segment behaved as functional or pseudogenic. Donor age, sex, ethnicity and CMV serostatus were compiled together with the repertoire data. To study patterns of TCR occurrence, a later analysis re-analyzed previously published TCR beta repertoires from 650 to 750 donors and added high-resolution HLA genotyping. HLA typing included class I and class II loci at four-digit resolution. The number of typed donors differed by locus: 629-630 for A, B, C, DRB1 and DQB1; approximately 520 for DQA1; some 590 for DPA1; and about 470 for DPB1. Overall results and qualifications from the work: A later genetic analysis reported fewer N-insertions in productive TCRs among donors in an Asian-associated ancestry cluster than the roughly 700-donor mean. Presence/absence analyses assumed roughly uniform sequencing depth across donors, an assumption that may not hold. Because HLA typing was missing for some donors at each locus, association tests included only the typed subset. Several of the top co-occurrence clusters appeared to be linked to parvovirus B19, influenza, CMV and Epstein-Barr virus, according to a later analysis. A later analysis found that HLA-associated TCR beta chains were more clonally expanded and had lower generation probabilities than equally common non-associated chains. A later analysis associated 15,000 to 20,000 TCR beta sequences with specific HLA alleles at a false discovery rate of 0.05. Linkage disequilibrium might explain the correlated functional status among segregating V segments, but an unknown experimental factor could not be ruled out. A few of the identified cytomegalovirus-associated TCR beta chains were confirmed in vitro to be specific for cytomegalovirus antigens. Because counts were too low, some 17 rarely observed V segments, including chromosome 9 orphons, were left out of the earlier analysis of 500 to 750 of the donors. While some public TCRs were present in many individuals, most TCR sequences turned up only very rarely across donors. The sequencing pipeline was judged likely to have produced a cluster of highly shared sequence variants as a technical artifact. When HLA alleles, especially DR and DQ, strongly co-occurred, attributing TCR associations to individual alleles was difficult. CMV serostatus was the only immune exposure information available for the cohort. In a later analysis, TCR association rates were found to vary across HLA loci, with the most associated TCRs seen for DRB1 alleles and the fewest for HLA-C alleles. An earlier analysis of approximately 500 of the donors showed that most TCR beta V segments appeared in productive rearrangements either about 87% or about 30% of the time, which broadly matched IMGT annotations. According to a later analysis, most CMV-associated TCR beta chains appeared to be HLA-restricted, and the HLA associations seemed to be driven largely by CMV exposure. It was suggested by the authors that the approach could potentially be generalized to other disease states and immunological phenotypes. Because the 87-base-pair reads could not distinguish some IMGT-functional V segments, including TRBV6-2 and TRBV6-3, those segments were excluded. Cytomegalovirus status was reported to be diagnosed by the classifier with high specificity and sensitivity in both the original and validation cohorts. A further reported finding was that TCR beta sequences accurately predicted the HLA-A and HLA-B alleles for most subjects in the first cohort. V-gene and J-gene trimming of TCR beta chains was associated with a missense DCLRE1C variant in a later genetic analysis, and the association was replicated in an independent cohort. This cohort had only TCR beta chains sequenced, and the lack of alpha or paired-chain data limited which features could be detected. In the study, some 180 TCR beta chains were listed as associated with cytomegalovirus.

In regard to this clone: No cognate antigen has been identified for it. Base qualities are missing; no much larger clone stands one base away.

The library was made by the immunoSEQ multiplex PCR assay. A mixture of 60 forward primers for TCR Vbeta segments and 13 reverse primers for TCR Jbeta segments was used in the multiplex PCR. A multiplex PCR assay on genomic DNA amplified the CDR3 region of rearranged TCR beta genes. The amplified TCR beta libraries were sequenced on the Illumina HiSeq System as 87-base-pair reads. In the original analysis: Across the 600 to 700 repertoires, a later analysis counted 78 million or so unique TCR beta chains, roughly 11 million of which were shared by at least two donors. Raw reads were error-corrected and collapsed into unique sequences by a nearest-neighbor algorithm in which closely related sequences were merged to remove PCR and sequencing errors. Alignment of CDR3 sequences to IMGT reference sequences was used to assign V, D and J gene segments. For a sequence to be retained, at least a six-nucleotide match to both a V gene segment and a J gene segment was required. Rearrangements were called productive when the CDR3 lacked stop codons and stayed in frame with V and J; all others were non-productive. Following IMGT convention, CDR3 was defined as the stretch from the second conserved V-encoded cysteine to the conserved J-encoded phenylalanine. The earlier analysis of a few hundred of the donors excluded sequences that lacked an unambiguous match to a single V gene segment. An earlier analysis of around 600 of the donors classified V segments as functional when productive rearrangements were above 56.7% and as segregating when the standard deviation between donors was above 5%. To diagnose cytomegalovirus status from the catalog of TCR beta chain sequences, a statistical classification framework was built. In a later analysis, TCR nucleotide sequences were compared against IMGT/GENE-DB human TR gene sequences so that V and J genes could be assigned. The TCRdist pipeline was used in a later analysis to assign CDR3 sequences and most-parsimonious VDJ recombination scenarios. In a later analysis, each TCR beta chain was defined by its CDR3 amino acid sequence together with its V-gene family, and reads lacking a unique V-gene family were excluded. A later analysis removed 550 to 650 highly shared, low-generation-probability nucleotide sequences to deal with suspected cross-contamination and a sequencing artifact. In a later analysis, a clonal expansion index was calculated for each public chain from normalized within-repertoire ranks of inferred template counts. In a later analysis, generation probabilities were computed with a VDJ recombination model fitted to out-of-frame rearrangements, and the resulting probabilities were checked against IGoR. Hypergeometric tests were used in a later analysis to score TCR-TCR, TCR-HLA and TCR-CMV co-occurrence, with a repertoire-size bias correction applied to the TCR pairs. A later analysis estimated false discovery rates by permuting HLA or CMV assignments 20 times. In a later analysis, co-occurring TCRs were grouped using DBSCAN, and TCRdist sequence similarity was added for clustering within HLA-allele-positive subsets. Co-occurrence clustering excluded repertoires with fewer than 30,000 or more than 120,000 public chains, plus five with anomalous nucleotide sharing. TCRdb took over this immuneACCESS table, retaining in-frame rearrangements with V and J assigned. Such tables are incomplete; in checked studies, under half of the missing clones stem from an unresolved V gene, and the remainder is unexplained. V and J calls and clone size follow that table, whereas D and trimming were derived from the DNA. The sample yields about 89,000 clones; approximately 57% were counted once. In total, the top ten clones hold roughly 6% of the sample.

The cohort comprised fewer than 750 healthy bone marrow donors. Cohort members were all nominally healthy when sampled, although unrecorded immune exposures were likely present. The donor was CMV seronegative and belonged to the group of 380 or so seronegative cohort members. Every donor gave a peripheral blood sample, and the peripheral blood mononuclear cells from that sample were used for TCR beta sequencing. The Qiagen DNeasy Blood Extraction Kit was used to extract genomic DNA from the blood cell samples. The CDR3 measures 15 amino acids from cysteine to phenylalanine. Only CDR3 DNA is held: 45 bases, read in frame from base 1. Trimming takes 3 bases from V and 0 bases from J, and the germline ends sit 10 bases apart. From a lookup of the germline V gene, CDR1 and CDR2 are KGHSH and LQKENI.

The chain is assembled from TRBV18 and TRBJ2-3, with TRBD1 as a weak D call on 6 bases. This TCR derives from a woman aged 30 to 39 in good health and CMV-seronegative. Input material: PBMCs. The nucleotides are TGTGCCAGCTCACCGGGGGCGGTGAGCACAGATACGCAGTATTTT. Its protein is CASSPGAVSTDTQYF. Beyond the CDR3, the reference TRBV18 and TRBJ2-3 genes provide the residues; the full variable domain reads: NAGVMQNPRHLVRRRGQEARLRCSPMKGHSHVYWYRQLPEEGLKFMVYLQKENIIDESGMPKERFSAEFPKEGPSILRIQQVVRGDSAAYFCASSPGAVSTDTQYFGPGTRLTVL.